A single sample is the source of the 26 T cell receptor beta chains below, sequenced in a study of blood T cell repertoires in COVID-19. This table comes from immunoSEQ multiplex PCR, and its TCRdb copy is limited to in-frame clones, with some not included. The sample lists 15,000 to 20,000 clones, around 80% occurring once. Material: peripheral blood. Receptor source: a human donor in a cohort sampled during active COVID-19.

The rearrangement joins TRBV6-2 or TRBV6-3 to TRBJ2-1; 9 bases agree with TRBD2. Trimming removed 6 bases from V and 8 bases from J; junction bases left unmatched: 11. The CDR3 runs to 15 residues. Per germline, CDR1 MNHEY and CDR2 SVGEGT. In nucleotides, the CDR3 is TGTGCCAGCAGACCTTATAGCGGGAGTGTTGATGAGCAGTTCTTC. This sequence encodes CASRPYSGSVDEQFF.

This chain connects TRBV20-1 to TRBJ2-1; D is perhaps TRBD1 (6 bases). The CDR3 is 13 amino acids. The germline V and J ends were trimmed by 3 bases and 8 bases, with 14 bases remaining between them. CDR1 DFQATT and CDR2 SNEGSKA come from the germline V gene (reference sequence). The CDR3 reads CSASQGLRDEQFF. CDR3 bases: TGCAGTGCTAGTCAGGGGCTCCGGGATGAGCAGTTCTTC.

The gene calls are TRBV28 and TRBJ2-2; no reliable D call. V lost 8 bases to trimming and J lost 4 bases, with 11 bases between them. The germline V gene has CDR1 MDHEN and CDR2 SYDVKM. The CDR3 covers 13 residues. CDR3 nucleotides: TGTGCCAGCGCCGTCTACAGCACCGGGGAGCTGTTTTTT. Its translation is CASAVYSTGELFF. The full variable domain, completed using reference TRBV28 and TRBJ2-2, is DVKVTQSSRYLVKRTGEKVFLECVQDMDHENMFWYRQDPGLGLRLIYFSYDVKMKEKGDIPEGYSVSREKKERFSLILESASTNQTSMYLCASAVYSTGELFFGEGSRLTVL.

This clone was seen only once. The genes are TRBV7-2 and TRBJ2-1, with TRBD2 matching 8 bases. The CDR3 totals 18 residues. Germline V gene data show CDR1 as SGHTA and CDR2 as FQGNSA. V was clipped by 6 bases and J by 4 bases; unmatched bases: 17. Here the CDR3 reads CASSYPSGGDLLYNEQFF. DNA of the CDR3: TGTGCCAGCAGTTATCCGAGCGGGGGAGACCTACTTTACAATGAGCAGTTCTTC.

V gene TRBV7-2 combines with J gene TRBJ2-7; maybe TRBD1 (6 bases). The germline CDR1 and CDR2 sequences are SGHTA and FQGNSA. The CDR3 has 15 amino acids. V was clipped by 3 bases and J by 2 bases, with 14 bases between them. In DNA form, the CDR3 reads TGTGCCAGCAGCTTTTACAGGGATGTGCCCTACGAGCAGTACTTC. This codes for CASSFYRDVPYEQYF. The whole variable domain, filled in from reference TRBV7-2 and TRBJ2-7, reads GAGVSQSPSNKVTEKGKDVELRCDPISGHTALYWYRQSLGQGLEFLIYFQGNSAPDKSGLPSDRFSAERTGGSVSTLTIQRTQQEDSAVYLCASSFYRDVPYEQYFGPGTRLTVT.

This chain uses TRBV9 with TRBJ2-1; possible D gene TRBD2, 6 bases. V was cut by 0 bases and J by 10 bases, with 20 bases left in between. The CDR3 spans 16 residues. Germline V gene lookup returns CDR1 SGDLS and CDR2 YYNGEE. CDR3 region: CASSVVEGLGRGEQFF. The CDR3, as DNA: TGTGCCAGCAGCGTAGTCGAGGGACTCGGACGTGGGGAGCAGTTCTTC. Using reference TRBV9 and TRBJ2-1 for the parts outside the CDR3, the full variable domain is DSGVTQTPKHLITATGQRVTLRCSPRSGDLSVYWYQQSLDQGLQFLIQYYNGEERAKGNILERFSAQQFPDLHSELNLSSLELGDSALYFCASSVVEGLGRGEQFFGPGTRLTVL.

The chain has TRBV6-5 and TRBJ1-1; a weak D match, TRBD1 (6 bases). Trimming stripped 0 bases from V and 8 bases from J, with 16 bases between. Germline lookup yields CDR1 MNHEY and CDR2 SVGAGI. The CDR3 runs to 15 residues. The DNA for the CDR3 is TGTGCCAGCAGTTACTCTGGGACATTAACAAACGAAGCTTTCTTT. Amino acid sequence: CASSYSGTLTNEAFF.

The rearrangement links TRBV4-2 to TRBJ2-6; 8 bases are a match to TRBD1. CDR1 and CDR2 (germline): LGHNA, YNFKEQ. CDR3 size: 20 residues. V shed 1 base and J 2 bases; nucleotides not matched to a gene: 13. In DNA, the CDR3 is TGTGCCAGCAGCCAAGTTTCTTTTAGACAGGGGACTCCTGGGGCCAACGTCCTGACTTTC. It encodes CASSQVSFRQGTPGANVLTF.

This clone was counted a few times. This chain uses TRBV3-1 (or the pseudogene TRBV3-2) with TRBJ1-5; 10 bases fit TRBD1. After removal of 5 bases from V and 3 bases from J, the junction contained 4 bases not matched to a gene. CDR3 length: 15 residues. CDR1 is LGHDT and CDR2 is YNNKEL in the germline V gene (reference sequence). In DNA form, the CDR3 reads TGTGCCAGCAGCTACGGGACAGGGGTCAATCAGCCCCAGCATTTT. Residues: CASSYGTGVNQPQHF.

This chain uses TRBV25-1 with TRBJ2-5; perhaps TRBD1 as D (5 bases). Germline V CDR1 and CDR2: MGHDK, SYGVNS. V gave up 5 bases and J gave up 2 bases, with 15 bases separating them. CDR3 length: 15 residues. The CDR3 sequence: CASSKGVTGQETQYF. For the CDR3, the DNA is TGTGCCAGCAGTAAAGGGGTTACAGGACAAGAGACCCAGTACTTC.

This clone showed up just a few times. J is TRBJ1-5 and V is TRBV27; D perhaps matches TRBD1 (5 bases). V lost 7 bases, J lost 5 bases, and 18 bases lay in between. This CDR3 has 15 amino acids. The germline gives CDR1 MNHEY, CDR2 SMNVEV (reference sequence). The CDR3 nucleotides are TGTGCCAGCACGAACTACGGGGGGGGGGATCAGCCCCAGCATTTT. It is translated as CASTNYGGGDQPQHF.

The chain couples TRBV11-1 to TRBJ2-7; 11 bases map to TRBD1. The CDR3 consists of 15 residues. Germline V gene data show CDR1 as SGHAT and CDR2 as FQDESV (reference sequence). Trimming at V came to 5 bases and at J to 2 bases, leaving 5 bases not matched to a gene. The CDR3 protein is CASSRTGGLTYEQYF. CDR3 nucleotide sequence: TGTGCCAGCAGCCGGACAGGGGGCCTAACCTACGAGCAGTACTTC.

Points on this clone: At one end, the junction sequence differs from germline, possibly due to a read error. V is TRBV30 and J is TRBJ1-4, with 9 bases lining up with TRBD1. CDR3 length: 12 residues. CDR1 is GTSNPN and CDR2 is SVGIG in the germline V gene (reference sequence). The CDR3 protein is CAWSPGQGPTWF. CDR3 nucleotides: TGTGCCTGGAGTCCCGGACAGGGGCCCACCTGGTTT.

The gene calls are TRBV5-6 and TRBJ1-4, with D perhaps matching TRBD1 (6 bases). CDR1 and CDR2 (germline): SGHDT, YYEEEE. CDR3 length: 14 amino acids. Between the trimmed V and J ends, which lost 4 bases and 4 bases, there was a span of 11 bases. Written as DNA, the CDR3 is TGTGCCAGCAGCCCTGGACAGATTAATGAAAAACTGTTTTTT. Its protein is CASSPGQINEKLFF.

This clone was seen only once. This chain joins TRBV21-1 and TRBJ1-4; the table calls TRBD1, which could not be checked here. TRBV21-1 is a pseudogene. CDR3 length: 16 amino acids. For the CDR3, the DNA is TGTGCCAGCAGCAAAGACGTGACAGGGCGGATAGAAAAACTGTTTTTT. Encoded protein: CASSKDVTGRIEKLFF.

The chain has TRBV24-1 and TRBJ2-2; TRBD2 might be the D (6 bases). The germline V and J ends were trimmed by 10 bases and 4 bases, with 12 bases remaining between them. The CDR3 consists of 13 residues. Germline CDR1 reads KGHDR; CDR2 reads SFDVKD. The CDR3: CATRLGGTGELFF. The CDR3 coding sequence is TGTGCCACAAGACTAGGTGGCACCGGGGAGCTGTTTTTT.

This clone has more than one count but fewer than ten. This chain joins TRBV18 and TRBJ1-1; D is ambiguous. CDR1 is KGHSH and CDR2 is LQKENI in the germline V gene. V lost 2 bases to trimming and J lost 4 bases, with 14 bases between them. This CDR3 is built from 15 residues. The CDR3 loop reads CASSPVAGFGTEAFF. In DNA, the CDR3 is TGTGCCAGCTCACCAGTCGCAGGTTTTGGCACTGAAGCTTTCTTT. Full variable domain (missing parts from reference TRBV18 and TRBJ1-1): NAGVMQNPRHLVRRRGQEARLRCSPMKGHSHVYWYRQLPEEGLKFMVYLQKENIIDESGMPKERFSAEFPKEGPSILRIQQVVRGDSAAYFCASSPVAGFGTEAFFGQGTRLTVV.

The chain couples TRBV15 to TRBJ2-3; no firm D call. Trimming removed 0 bases from V and 5 bases from J, with 3 bases in between. The CDR3 totals 12 residues. The germline CDR1 and CDR2 sequences are LNHNV and YYDKDF (reference sequence). CDR3 in DNA: TGTGCCACCAGCAGAGATCAAGATACGCAGTATTTT. It codes for CATSRDQDTQYF.

This clone was counted a few times. The chain is built from TRBV5-1 and TRBJ2-2, with 9 bases that match TRBD2. Per germline, CDR1 SGHRS and CDR2 YFSETQ. V dropped 3 bases and J dropped 3; count of bases not matched to a gene: 3. The CDR3 spans 15 residues. The CDR3 reads CASSSSGIDTGELFF. The CDR3 region has the DNA TGCGCCAGCAGCTCTAGCGGGATAGACACCGGGGAGCTGTTTTTT.

The V call is TRBV30, the J call TRBJ1-1; D not resolved. Trimming cost V 1 base and J 3 bases, with 9 bases left between them. The CDR3 has 13 amino acids. Germline loops: CDR1 GTSNPN, CDR2 SVGIG (reference sequence). CDR3 region: CAWSDVSDTEAFF. CDR3 nucleotide sequence: TGTGCCTGGAGTGATGTGTCGGACACTGAAGCTTTCTTT. Using reference TRBV30 and TRBJ1-1 for the parts outside the CDR3, the full variable domain is SQTIHQWPATLVQPVGSPLSLECTVEGTSNPNLYWYRQAAGRGLQLLFYSVGIGQISSEVPQNLSASRPQDRQFILSSKKLLLSDSGFYLCAWSDVSDTEAFFGQGTRLTVV.

This clone occurred once. This chain connects TRBV5-1 to TRBJ2-3; D uncertain. Germline-derived CDR1 and CDR2 are SGHRS and YFSETQ. CDR3 length: 14 residues. Trimming took 4 bases from V and 4 from J, leaving 13 bases between them. The DNA of the CDR3 is TGCGCCAGCAGCAAGAGTATAGTCGCAGATACGCAGTATTTT. Translated, it gives CASSKSIVADTQYF.

CDR3 protein: CASSFGGGQPQHF. Written as DNA, the CDR3 is TGTGCCAGCAGCTTCGGAGGGGGCCAGCCCCAGCATTTT. The chain uses TRBV7-9 and TRBJ1-5; 7 nucleotides agree with TRBD1. Trimming at V came to 3 bases and at J to 7 bases, leaving 3 bases not matched to a gene. Germline CDR1 and CDR2: SEHNR and FQNEAQ (reference sequence). The CDR3 contains 13 residues.

This chain uses TRBV11-2 with TRBJ2-3; 8 bases agree with TRBD2. This CDR3 region has 15 residues. CDR1 and CDR2 (germline): SGHAT, FQNNGV. The ends lost 1 base at V and 4 bases at J; junction bases unmatched: 4. CDR3 residues: CASSLVTGGADTQYF. The DNA of the CDR3 is TGTGCCAGCAGCTTAGTGACCGGGGGGGCAGATACGCAGTATTTT.

The chain couples TRBV15 to TRBJ2-1; 8 nucleotides line up with TRBD2. Germline assignment: CDR1 LNHNV and CDR2 YYDKDF (reference sequence). V gave up 0 bases and J gave up 9 bases; unmatched junction bases: 13. This CDR3 has 17 amino acids. In DNA, the CDR3 is TGTGCCACCAGCAGAGATCTTGTCGGGGGGGGGCACACTGAGCAGTTCTTC. It codes for CATSRDLVGGGHTEQFF.

J is TRBJ1-4 and V is TRBV7-3; D is perhaps TRBD1 (6 bases). Germline loops: CDR1 SGHTA, CDR2 FQGTGA. The CDR3 contains 14 residues. V was cut by 5 bases and J by 4 bases, with 11 bases left in between. The CDR3 sequence is CASSNRDINEKLFF. Here the CDR3 DNA reads TGTGCCAGCAGCAACCGGGACATTAATGAAAAACTGTTTTTT.

The chain carries TRBV3-1 (or the pseudogene TRBV3-2) and TRBJ1-1; TRBD1 matches at 11 bases. Germline V gene lookup returns CDR1 LGHDT and CDR2 YNNKEL (reference sequence). The CDR3 is made up of 15 amino acids. Trimming cost V 2 bases and J 7 bases; bases outside gene matches: 6. CDR3 loop: CASSQRGQGGSEAFF. In DNA form, the CDR3 reads TGTGCCAGCAGCCAACGGGGACAGGGGGGGAGTGAAGCTTTCTTT.